The TCR beta chain under discussion was sequenced for a study of memory CD4+ T cells and cytomegalovirus serostatus. Sequencing used immunoSEQ multiplex PCR; TCRdb keeps in-frame clones, though not all of them. The sample lists nearly 50,000 clones, 78% occurring once. The sort gate was single viable CD3+CD4+CD8-CD45RO+ cells for memory CD4+ T cells. The sequence was collected from an adult in good health and CMV-seronegative. The specimen was memory CD4+ T cells from blood.

CDR3 coding DNA: TGTGCCAGCAGTTTCGGGGGAGCTTTCAATCAGCCCCAGCATTTT. As protein: CASSFGGAFNQPQHF. V is TRBV27 and J is TRBJ1-5, with a weak D call TRBD1 (5 bases). V lost 3 bases, J lost 3 bases, and 12 bases lay in between. The germline V gene encodes CDR1 MNHEY and CDR2 SMNVEV (reference sequence). The CDR3 is 15 amino acids.